This entry features one T cell receptor beta chain sequence. This sample stems from a study of T cell responses to AZD1222 COVID-19 vaccine. There are 13 residues in the CDR3. The germline gives CDR1 SGHNT, CDR2 YENEEA. Trimming took off 6 bases at V and 7 bases at J, with 13 bases between the two ends. Produced via immunoSEQ multiplex PCR; TCRdb's table is partial and in-frame only. The sample records approximately 140,000 clones, around nine tenths being singletons. The specimen was peripheral blood, collected on day 0 of AZD1222 vaccination. V gene TRBV11-3 combines with J gene TRBJ1-5, with D perhaps TRBD1 (5 bases). This receptor was obtained from an adult in good health. As DNA, the CDR3 is TGTGCCAGCAGTCCAGGGTCAGAGCAGCCCCAGCATTTT. Protein: CASSPGSEQPQHF.